This TCR beta chain originates from a study of T cells after posttransplantation cyclophosphamide. Points from the study as a whole: Later blood repertoires were often dominated by clones from the donor CD8+ memory compartment. Recipient CMV seropositivity and CMV reactivation strongly tracked TRB clonality. Tissue-infiltrating T cells from skin or gut overlapped little with blood T cells.

The related graft donor's blood sample was taken on the day of bone marrow donation. Some clones are missing from TCRdb's copy, which holds only in-frame ones; the method was immunoSEQ multiplex PCR. The sample shows more than 3,000 clones, 75% to 80% of them seen only once. As for this clone: Its antigen is not known.

The CDR3 extends over 16 amino acids. Germline V gene data show CDR1 as MGHRA and CDR2 as YSYEKL. The V end lost 4 bases, the J end lost 0 bases, and 15 bases lay between the germline ends. V and J are TRBV4-1 and TRBJ1-1, with unresolved D. Sequenced material: memory CD8+ T cells sorted from blood. The TCR originated in a woman aged 60-75 years in good health, CMV-negative, and a related stem cell transplant donor. CDR3 protein: CASSREPRQVNTEAFF. In DNA, the CDR3 is TGCGCCAGCAGCCGAGAACCGCGCCAGGTGAACACTGAAGCTTTCTTT.